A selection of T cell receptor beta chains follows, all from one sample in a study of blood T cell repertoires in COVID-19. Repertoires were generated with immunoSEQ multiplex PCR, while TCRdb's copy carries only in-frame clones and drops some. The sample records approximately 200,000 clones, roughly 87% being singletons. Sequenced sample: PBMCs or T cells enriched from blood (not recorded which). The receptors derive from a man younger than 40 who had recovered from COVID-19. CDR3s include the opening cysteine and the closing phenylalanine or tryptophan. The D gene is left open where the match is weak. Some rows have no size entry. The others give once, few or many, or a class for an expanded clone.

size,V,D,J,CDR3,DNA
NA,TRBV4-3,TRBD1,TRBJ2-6,CASSQDHRGSGANVLTF,TGCGCCAGCAGCCAAGATCACAGGGGCTCTGGGGCCAACGTCCTGACTTTC
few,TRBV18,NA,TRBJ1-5,CASSRGVEVEPQHF,TGTGCCAGCTCACGGGGGGTCGAGGTTGAGCCCCAGCATTTT
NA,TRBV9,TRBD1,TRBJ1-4,CASSVGGTGISNEKLFF,TGTGCCAGCAGCGTAGGAGGGACAGGAATTAGTAATGAAAAACTGTTTTTT
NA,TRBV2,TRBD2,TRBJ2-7,CASTEGSGRAMLAREQYF,TGTGCCAGCACCGAGGGGAGCGGGAGGGCCATGTTAGCGCGAGAGCAGTACTTC
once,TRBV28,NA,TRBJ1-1,CASSFREYEAFF,TGTGCCAGCAGTTTCAGGGAATATGAAGCTTTCTTT
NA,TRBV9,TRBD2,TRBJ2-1,CASSVGGLAGDEQFF,TGTGCCAGCAGCGTTGGCGGACTAGCCGGGGATGAGCAGTTCTTC
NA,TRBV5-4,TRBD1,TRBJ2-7,CASSPDGTGKGYEQYF,TGTGCCAGCAGCCCCGATGGGACAGGGAAGGGGTACGAGCAGTACTTC
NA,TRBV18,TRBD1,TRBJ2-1,CASSLGQGSYNEQFF,TGTGCCAGCTCACTTGGACAGGGCTCCTACAATGAGCAGTTCTTC
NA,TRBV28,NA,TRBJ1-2,CAALARAPYGYTF,TGTGCCGCGCTGGCCAGGGCCCCCTATGGCTACACCTTC
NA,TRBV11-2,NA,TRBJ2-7,CASSLGLVSYEQYF,TGTGCCAGCAGCTTAGGATTAGTTTCCTACGAGCAGTACTTC
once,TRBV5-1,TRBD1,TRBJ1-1,CASSPGQGQNTEAFF,TGCGCCAGCAGCCCGGGACAGGGACAGAACACTGAAGCTTTCTTT
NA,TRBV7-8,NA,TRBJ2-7,CASSFIAEYSYEQYF,TGTGCCAGCAGCTTCATAGCGGAGTACTCCTACGAGCAGTACTTC
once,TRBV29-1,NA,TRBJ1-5,CSVEAGHNQPQHF,TGCAGCGTTGAAGCGGGTCACAATCAGCCCCAGCATTTT
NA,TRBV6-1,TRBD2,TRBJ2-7,CASSEASGSSEQYF,TGTGCCAGCAGTGAAGCTAGCGGGAGCTCCGAGCAGTACTTC
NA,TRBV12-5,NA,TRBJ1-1,CASGLDVAEAFF,TGTGCTAGTGGTTTGGATGTCGCTGAAGCTTTCTTT
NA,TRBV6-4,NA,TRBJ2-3,CASSDSLTDSTDTQYF,TGTGCCAGCAGTGACTCGTTGACAGACAGCACAGATACGCAGTATTTT
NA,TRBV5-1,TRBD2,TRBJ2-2,CASSLGYTSGDNTGELFF,TGCGCCAGCAGCTTGGGGTATACTAGCGGGGATAACACCGGGGAGCTGTTTTTT
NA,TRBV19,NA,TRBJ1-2,CASSDPAGSYYGYTF,TGTGCCAGCTCGGATCCGGCGGGGAGCTACTATGGCTACACCTTC
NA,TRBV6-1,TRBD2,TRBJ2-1,CASREPGLALHRGSYNEQFF,TGTGCCAGCAGGGAACCGGGACTAGCACTACATCGGGGTTCCTACAATGAGCAGTTCTTC
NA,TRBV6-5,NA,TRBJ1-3,CASSSTVSGNTIYF,TGTGCCAGCAGTTCAACGGTCTCTGGAAACACCATATATTTT
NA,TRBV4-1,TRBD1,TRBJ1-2,CASGQDYNYGYTF,TGCGCCAGCGGACAGGACTATAACTATGGCTACACCTTC
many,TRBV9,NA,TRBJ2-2,CASSFFTGELFF,TGTGCCAGCAGCTTCTTCACCGGGGAGCTGTTTTTT
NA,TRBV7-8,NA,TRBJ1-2,CASSFKGDPFAYGYTF,TGTGCCAGCAGCTTTAAGGGGGACCCTTTCGCGTATGGCTACACCTTC
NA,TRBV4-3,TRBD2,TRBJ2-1,CASSQELRAGAYNEQFF,TGCGCCAGCAGCCAAGAGTTAAGAGCGGGGGCATACAATGAGCAGTTCTTC
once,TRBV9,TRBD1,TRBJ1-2,CASRQGAKGYTF,TGTGCCAGCAGACAGGGGGCTAAAGGCTACACCTTC
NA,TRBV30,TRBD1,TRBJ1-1,CAWSASTGWGTEAFF,TGTGCCTGGAGTGCATCGACAGGGTGGGGGACTGAAGCTTTCTTT
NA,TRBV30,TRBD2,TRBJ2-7,CAWDGSGGSYEQYF,TGTGCCTGGGACGGGTCGGGGGGCTCCTACGAGCAGTACTTC